This TCR beta chain was observed in a study of T-cell memory formation after mild COVID-19. Study conclusions and caveats: Of the contracting clones, CD4+ ones lay mainly in CM and EM, and CD8+ ones in EMRA. The second-wave clones peaking on day 37 were not confirmed as SARS-CoV-2-specific. Pre-infection memory showed some responding clones, and this suggested that cross-reactive memory joined. Day 15 to 85 contracting clones showed balanced CD4/CD8; later expanders leaned CD4+.

Germline V gives CDR1 MNHEY, CDR2 SVGAGI. The CDR3 loop spans 16 amino acids. Germline trimming cut 2 bases from V and 6 bases from J; bases unmatched to any gene: 10. This clonotype was seen a handful of times. Antigen unknown. TCRdb processed the 5' RACE reads anew with MiXCR; each CDR3 protein has one entry. This table has 300,000 to 400,000 distinct CDR3 sequences, 25% to 30% appearing once. The sequenced sample consisted of PBMCs or a T cell subset sorted from them (not recorded which). The rearrangement joins TRBV6-5 to TRBJ2-4; 7 nucleotides agree with TRBD2. The sequence was collected from an adult woman who had mild COVID-19 (a few samples of this study predate the infection). Cell type and time point are not known. CDR3 region: CASSYRLSGGGNIQYF. For the CDR3, the DNA is TGTGCCAGCAGTTACAGGTTATCGGGGGGAGGAAACATTCAGTACTTC.